This T cell receptor (beta chain) was captured in a study of vaccination effects on CD4 cells after COVID-19. Findings and caveats of the study: Clones arising from infection and from vaccination showed marked clonal contraction late after vaccination.

Germline V gene sequence: CDR1 SNHLY, CDR2 FYNNEI. Losses at the gene ends were 2 bases for V and 9 bases for J; bases not matched to a gene: 7. CDR3 length: 15 residues. Profiling relied on immunoSEQ multiplex PCR, and the TCRdb table lists in-frame clones only, not all of them. Of 45,000 to 55,000 clones in the sample, less than 85% were seen once. Cultured cells yielded isolated CD4+ T cells after nine to ten days. Of the BNT162b2 and mRNA-1273 vaccines, participants received two doses of one or the other. A few counts support this clone. The target antigen is unknown. The source of this sequence is a human donor who received a COVID-19 vaccine. This chain joins TRBV2 and TRBJ2-1, with 10 bases matching TRBD2. The sequences come from CD4+ T cells from PBMCs cultured without peptide, collected after COVID-19 vaccination. In nucleotides, the CDR3 is TGTGCCAGCAGTGAATCGAGCGGGGGGGCGGGTGAGCAGTTCTTC. Protein: CASSESSGGAGEQFF.